Detailed here is one T cell receptor (beta chain). It has no known antigen specificity. Qualities for individual bases were not recorded, and no much larger clone is one base off. Interpreted using the paper, the time point label stands for: about 28 days (+/-7) after the second vaccine dose. AZD1222 recipients given second doses at about 4 weeks or at about 12 weeks were pooled, since spike-specific TCR depth and breadth were not found to differ between the two schedules. The vaccinee samples were drawn from two UK trials, COV001 and COV002, one of which was a single-blind randomized controlled phase 2/3 trial testing AZD1222 (ChAdOx1 nCoV-19) in healthy adults. For TCRbeta chain sequencing, PBMC samples were collected from trial participants at day 0 and at day 28 after the second dose. The sample is drawn from a study of T cell responses to AZD1222 COVID-19 vaccine listed by TCRdb under 2021. About the full investigation: A total of 233 trial participants underwent TCR sequencing, of whom some 210 received two doses of AZD1222 and roughly 25 received two doses of the MenACWY control vaccine. Trial participants were enrolled into age subgroups of 18-55, 56-69 and 70-plus years, which contained about 150, 27 and 61 TCR-sequenced participants, respectively.

The CDR3 regions of human TCRbeta chains were analyzed by immunosequencing. On the authors' methods: Repertoire TCRs were checked for matches against a reference library of SARS-CoV-2-specific TCRs that had been generated using the MIRA antigen-specificity platform. Breadth meant the fraction of unique TCRs that were SARS-CoV-2-associated, whereas depth meant the fraction of total T cells that were SARS-CoV-2-associated. Using the MIRA data, each spike-specific TCR was mapped to the spike region that the TCR reacts to and placed in a CD4 or CD8 class. Log10-transformed breadth and depth values were compared by one-way ANOVA with Sidak's multiple comparisons tests. In TCRdb, the immuneACCESS table is reduced to in-frame sequences with V and J assigned. These tables do not hold every clone; where another copy was compared, an unresolved V gene accounts for under half, and the others remain unexplained. The D gene and trimming were derived from the DNA, and the V and J assignments and clone size from that table. This sample is represented by approximately 80,000 clones; 70% to 90% of them were singletons. The top ten clones comprise 3.4% of the sample.

What the research found in general, with its limitations: Participants were mostly white British and included more females than males, and it was suggested by the authors that clonal diversity may have been underestimated. Spike-specific TCR breadth and depth rose significantly after two AZD1222 doses compared with day 0 and with MenACWY recipients. In the small 56-69-year group, the increase in depth fell short of significance, most likely because of low power. Conclusions about previously exposed vaccinees are limited because only six or seven AZD1222 recipients were SARS-CoV-2 seropositive at baseline. Because no samples from the day 14 peak response were available, repertoires could be characterized only after the peak T cell response. Epitopes outside the regions mutated in the B.1.351 and B.1.1.7 variants were reportedly recognized by nearly half of the unique spike-specific TCRs. CD4 TCRs associated with the vaccine covered the entire spike protein, and the dominant responses were in regions 160-218 and 743-854.

V is reduced by 7 bases and J by 6 bases, leaving a spacing of 18 bases between them. The CDR3 goes from the cysteine to the phenylalanine over 14 residues. Left in the record is the CDR3 DNA by itself, 42 bases read in frame from the first base. CDR1 and CDR2 were assigned from the germline V gene as MDHEN and SYDVKM. The V gene is TRBV28 and the J gene is TRBJ1-1, with TRBD1 tentatively as D gene (6 bases match). The sample in question was peripheral blood, obtained 28 days after the second AZD1222 dose. The receptor comes from an adult who received the AZD1222 COVID-19 vaccine. The DNA reads as follows: TGTGCCAGCAAACAGGGAATTAATAGCCCTGAAGCTTTCTTT. This gives the protein CASKQGINSPEAFF. When the CDR3 is completed using the reference TRBV28 and TRBJ1-1 genes on either side, the full variable domain is DVKVTQSSRYLVKRTGEKVFLECVQDMDHENMFWYRQDPGLGLRLIYFSYDVKMKEKGDIPEGYSVSREKKERFSLILESASTNQTSMYLCASKQGINSPEAFFGQGTRLTVV.